This T cell receptor beta chain was obtained from a study of response to subunit inactivated influenza vaccine. Study conclusions and caveats: It was suggested by the authors that few new T cells are recruited by each seasonal influenza vaccination.

Notes on this clonotype: The antigen is undetermined.

The CDR3 has 14 amino acids. V shed 4 bases, J shed 4 bases, and the junction held 3 bases outside the gene matches. Per germline, CDR1 GTSNPN and CDR2 SVGIG (reference sequence). TCRdb reanalysed the RT-PCR reads using MiXCR and keeps one entry per CDR3 protein. The table includes roughly 700,000 distinct CDR3 sequences, around 13% detected once. This chain connects TRBV30 to TRBJ2-3; 12 positions match TRBD1. This clonotype was sampled from a man aged 50 to 60 who received an inactivated influenza vaccine. This sample comprised PBMCs from blood, obtained 14 to 15 days before vaccination. CDR3 in amino acids: CAWTGTGGADTQYF. DNA of the CDR3: TGTGCCTGGACCGGGACAGGGGGCGCAGATACGCAGTATTTT.